This T cell receptor beta chain was sequenced during a study of T cell changes during pregnancy in multiple sclerosis (dated by TCRdb to about 2019). Turning to the overall study: The study looked at changes in the T cell repertoire across pregnancy in women with multiple sclerosis.

Taken from the germline V gene (reference sequence), the CDR1 and CDR2 loops are PRHDT and FYEKMQ. Counted from cysteine to phenylalanine, this CDR3 has 18 amino acids. Only CDR3 DNA remains: 54 bases, in frame from the first base. Relative to germline, V is 1 base shorter and J is 10 bases shorter, with 28 bases between their ends. Worth noting for this clone: Its antigen specificity is not known. Base quality data are lacking; no much larger clone is found one base away.

The library was prepared using the immunoSEQ multiplex PCR assay. TCRdb holds this immuneACCESS table with in-frame rearrangements only. Some clones are missing; in checked studies, unresolved V genes explain under half, and the rest has no known cause. In this sample the table shows more than 75,000 clones, roughly 93% of which occur a single time. Of the sample, more than 2% is held by the ten largest clones. This receptor was obtained from a female donor with multiple sclerosis, enrolled in a pregnancy study. The sample in question was peripheral blood, obtained in the third trimester of pregnancy. The sequence joins TRBV13 to TRBJ1-1; TRBD1 is perhaps the D gene, given 6 matching bases. The CDR3 protein: CASSLAPPHRVGSVGAFF. The nucleotide sequence reads TGTGCCAGCAGCTTAGCCCCCCCCCACAGGGTCGGAAGTGTGGGAGCTTTCTTT.